Here is one T cell receptor (beta chain) with its context. The target antigen is unknown. J gave up 14 bases and V 2 bases, and 24 bases lay outside the gene matches. Germline values: CDR1 MGHDK, CDR2 SYGVNS. This CDR3 spans 20 amino acids. These data belong to a study of blood T cells in healthy people across ages. It was roughly 10 milliliters of peripheral blood that were drawn from each donor. Per individual sample, total RNA of at least 6 micrograms was extracted. Together with a sample-barcoded 5' primer, a J-beta primer mix was included in a second PCR lasting roughly 6 to 12 cycles. TCRdb reanalysed the 5' RACE reads using MiXCR and keeps one entry per CDR3 protein. The sample lists 750,000 to 950,000 distinct CDR3 sequences, about 48% seen once, with about 38% in the top ten. Study-level findings and limits: The donors' CMV status was not determined, possibly confounding changes in expanded clonotypes.

The gene calls are TRBV25-1 and TRBJ2-3, with 14 bases matching TRBD2. The TCR sequence derives from a man older than 75 in good health. Specimen: blood. CDR3 coding DNA: TGTGCCAGCAGTGAACCGGGACTAGCGGGAGTAGGGGGCGAGCACAGAGACGCGTATTTT. It encodes CASSEPGLAGVGGEHRDAYF.